A selection of T cell receptor beta chains follows, all from one sample in a study of OX40 agonist ivuxolimab in advanced cancers. Profiling relied on immunoSEQ multiplex PCR, and the TCRdb table lists in-frame clones only, not all of them. This table has tens of thousands of clones, less than 90% appearing once. The specimen comprised CD4+ or CD8+ T cells sorted from blood, sampled in a trial of the OX40 agonist ivuxolimab. Receptors originate from an adult with an advanced solid tumor such as melanoma, head and neck, liver or kidney cancer. Each CDR3 is given with its conserved first and last residue. The order of the fields is J gene, V gene, D gene, clone size, CDR3 DNA, CDR3 protein. A D gene is named only where the DNA matches it firmly. Some rows have no size entry. The others give once, few or many, or a class for an expanded clone.

TRBJ2-7 TRBV5-1 NA NA TGCGCCAGCAGCGGGGACAAGGCGCCCTACGGGCAGTACTTC CASSGDKAPYGQYF
TRBJ1-2 TRBV7-8 NA NA TGTGCCAGCAGCTTAGCCCTATTCTATGGCTACACCTTC CASSLALFYGYTF
TRBJ2-3 TRBV9 NA NA TGTGCCAGCAGCGTATACACAGATACGCAGTATTTT CASSVYTDTQYF
TRBJ2-3 TRBV19 TRBD1 NA TGTGCCAGTAGTATATTACAGGGGAGCAGCACAGATACGCAGTATTTT CASSILQGSSTDTQYF
TRBJ1-1 TRBV11-3 NA few TGTGCCAGCAGCTTTGATGGGCGAAACGCGAGCACTGAAGCTTTCTTT CASSFDGRNASTEAFF
TRBJ1-5 TRBV19 NA NA TGTGCCAGTAGTATTTCGGATCAGCCCCAGCATTTT CASSISDQPQHF
TRBJ1-1 TRBV7-3 NA NA TGTGCCAGCAGCTTAACCGCTAACACTGAAGCTTTCTTT CASSLTANTEAFF
TRBJ2-3 TRBV7-3 TRBD2 NA TGTGCCAGCAGTTCCGGACTAGCCACAGATACGCAGTATTTT CASSSGLATDTQYF
TRBJ1-5 TRBV6-5 NA NA TGTGCCAGCAGCTCGCAGGGGTCCCCCAATCAGCCCCAGCATTTT CASSSQGSPNQPQHF
TRBJ2-5 TRBV6-1 TRBD1 few TGTGCCAGCAGTGAAGGGACAGGGGGGCAAGAGACCCAGTACTTC CASSEGTGGQETQYF
TRBJ1-6 TRBV6-6 NA NA TGTGCCAGCAGTTCCCCGGTAGTTTCTGCACCCCTCCACTTT CASSSPVVSAPLHF
TRBJ1-3 TRBV7-2 TRBD1 NA TGTGCCAGCAGCTTAGTGGGGACAGGCCTATCTGGAAACACCATATATTTT CASSLVGTGLSGNTIYF
TRBJ2-5 TRBV5-1 NA NA TGCGCCAGCAGCACCGGGACAACCGAGACCCAGTACTTC CASSTGTTETQYF
TRBJ1-2 TRBV6-5 TRBD1 few TGTGCCAGCAGTTCAGAAAGGACAGGGATTAACTATGGCTACACCTTC CASSSERTGINYGYTF
TRBJ2-1 TRBV18 TRBD1 NA TGTGCCAGCTCACCACCGACAGGGGATCAGCAGTTCTTC CASSPPTGDQQFF
TRBJ2-2 TRBV7-2 TRBD1 NA TGTGCCAGCAGCTTTATGGCAGGGGGCTCCGGGGAGCTGTTTTTT CASSFMAGGSGELFF
TRBJ2-7 TRBV5-3 NA NA TGTGCCAGAAGCCCCCGGGATCTCCCCTACGAGCAGTACTTC CARSPRDLPYEQYF